The following is a T cell receptor (beta chain) sequence with its context. This clonotype was seen many times. Its antigen remains unidentified. Base qualities were left out, and no much larger clone turns up one base away. The data were obtained in a study of spatial heterogeneity in lung cancer (dated by TCRdb to 2018 to 2020). Study-wide context: Beta-chain transcripts were consistently detected in greater numbers than alpha-chain transcripts, which likely reflected higher beta-chain transcript abundance. In the raw uncorrected reads, each unique combination of TCR and UMI appeared more than ten times on average. In non-small cell lung cancer, the study quantitatively compared TCR alpha and beta repertoires across several tumor regions, matched nontumor lung, and blood. TCR repertoire features were related to nonsynonymous mutation counts determined by whole-exome sequencing of tumor tissue. Both alpha and beta chains were TCR-sequenced in around 220 tumor regions, approximately 68 matched nontumor lung samples and around 50 PBMC samples obtained at surgery. The full study reports these points: Additional single-cell paired TCR alpha and beta sequencing was considered necessary to confirm, at a functional level, the hypothesis that regional TCRs recognize regional mutations. Ubiquitous expanded tumor TCRs were found in blood more often at tumor resection than at routine follow-up.

Reading the label with the study, this specimen's time point is: sample taken at primary tumor resection. Whole RNA extracted from tumor and nontumor lung tissue, or from cryopreserved PBMC samples, was used for TCR sequencing without cell sorting. Donors were 70 or so patients with early-stage, untreated non-small cell lung cancer from the lung TRACERx cohort. A patient was chosen for TCR sequencing only when enough RNA was available from at least two tumor regions. Sequences KGHDR (CDR1) and SFDVKD (CDR2) are obtained from the germline V gene. Trimming takes 5 bases from V and 5 bases from J, and the germline ends sit 5 bases apart. The CDR3 spans 11 residues, from the cysteine through the phenylalanine. Left in the record is the CDR3 DNA by itself, 33 bases read in frame from the first base. Library construction relied on 5' RACE. Sequencing was carried out with a NextSeq 500. The TCR library protocol attached a unique molecular identifier to each TCR cDNA molecule to allow correction of PCR and sequencing errors. The study's own analysis went as follows. Decombinator tools were used for TCR identification, UMI-based error correction and CDR3 extraction. TCRs above a frequency of 2 per 1,000, corresponding to the top 1% of the tumor frequency distribution, were defined as expanded. Renyi diversity was calculated using the R vegan package after each repertoire was subsampled 100 times to 5,000 TCRs. CDR3 similarity networks were built from amino acid triplet string-kernel similarity, with CDR3s being connected when pairwise similarity was above 0.82. TCRdb reran the public reads through fastp at Q25 and MiXCR, keeping productive beta chains. Each record represents a unique CDR3 protein, reported with the most common genes and DNA among its rows. Here the V and J calls rest on TCRdb's processing, not on the authors' analysis. The sample contains under 30,000 distinct CDR3 sequences, approximately 5% of them found a single time. In total, the top ten clones hold roughly 5% of the sample.

Sample: PBMCs, taken at surgery. The chain was built from TRBV24-1 and TRBJ1-2, with the D gene not clear enough to name. The source is a male donor with early-stage non-small cell lung cancer. Here the CDR3 is given as CATSGEYGYTF. Read as DNA, the sequence is TGTGCCACCAGTGGGGAGTATGGCTACACCTTC.